These 7 T cell receptor beta chains share one sample of origin, sequenced in a study of T cell responses to AZD1222 COVID-19 vaccine. Produced via immunoSEQ multiplex PCR; TCRdb's table is partial and in-frame only. Altogether about 120,000 clones are present, about 88% being singletons, with the ten largest covering less than 4%. The sequencing here drew on peripheral blood, taken 28 days after the second AZD1222 dose. These receptors came from an adult who received the AZD1222 COVID-19 vaccine.

The V gene is TRBV6-4, the J gene TRBJ2-5; a possible D gene is TRBD1 (5 bases). The CDR3 extends over 14 amino acids. Germline CDR1 MRHNA, CDR2 SNTAGT. V shed 3 bases and J shed 4 bases, with 12 bases lying between them. The chain's CDR3 is CASSDGASSETQYF. CDR3 sequence (DNA): TGTGCCAGCAGTGATGGGGCCTCCTCAGAGACCCAGTACTTC.

This chain joins TRBV12-5 and TRBJ2-2; unclear D gene. In germline, CDR1 is LGHNT, CDR2 FRNRAP. This CDR3 is built from 14 residues. Trimming took 0 bases from V and 10 from J, leaving 12 bases between them. The CDR3 DNA sequence: TGTGCTAGTGGTTTGGTACAAGAGGTAAAGGAGCTGTTTTTT. It specifies CASGLVQEVKELFF.

The V and J genes are TRBV19 and TRBJ2-2; D assignment may be TRBD1 or TRBD2 (5 bases each). The V and J ends lost 3 bases and 0 bases respectively, with 23 bases between them. The V gene's germline CDR1 is LNHDA and CDR2 SQIVND (reference sequence). The CDR3 is 20 residues long. CDR3 protein: CASSMEKRGIYRSNTGELFF. DNA of the CDR3: TGTGCCAGTAGTATGGAAAAACGGGGCATCTATCGTTCGAACACCGGGGAGCTGTTTTTT.

This chain uses TRBV19 with TRBJ2-7; 15 nucleotides line up with TRBD2. The CDR3 length is 19 residues. The V and J ends lost 6 bases and 2 bases, in that order; junction bases with no gene match: 14. The germline CDR1 and CDR2 sequences are LNHDA and SQIVND (reference sequence). The CDR3 nucleotides are TGTGCCAGTAGCCACCGGACTAGCGGGGGGGCCGTGGGGGCCTACGAGCAGTACTTC. It translates to CASSHRTSGGAVGAYEQYF.

The chain is built from TRBV7-6 and TRBJ2-1; 8 bases are a match to TRBD2. With V trimmed by 3 bases and J by 9 bases, 10 bases remained unmatched. The germline V gene has CDR1 SGHVS and CDR2 FNYEAQ. The CDR3 sequence is 15 residues long. Here the CDR3 reads CASSLGGTRLSEQFF. In nucleotides, the CDR3 is TGTGCCAGCAGCTTGGGGGGGACTAGACTTAGTGAGCAGTTCTTC.

V and J are TRBV21-1 and TRBJ1-6; the D call of TRBD1 is as the table states it, not checked on the DNA. TRBV21-1 is recorded as a pseudogene. The CDR3 runs to 17 residues. The CDR3 DNA reads TGTGCCAGCAGCTTCCCGGGGAACAGGGGCTCAAATTCACCCCTCCACTTT. It is translated as CASSFPGNRGSNSPLHF.

This clone was counted once. The chain couples TRBV10-3 to TRBJ2-2, with D possibly matching TRBD2 (5 bases). CDR1 and CDR2 from the germline V gene are ENHRY and SYGVKD. The CDR3 contains 14 residues. Trimming shortened V by 3 bases and J by 4 bases, and 9 bases separated the two germline ends. CDR3 sequence: CAISDYGVTGELFF. CDR3 coding DNA: TGTGCCATCAGTGATTACGGGGTCACCGGGGAGCTGTTTTTT.